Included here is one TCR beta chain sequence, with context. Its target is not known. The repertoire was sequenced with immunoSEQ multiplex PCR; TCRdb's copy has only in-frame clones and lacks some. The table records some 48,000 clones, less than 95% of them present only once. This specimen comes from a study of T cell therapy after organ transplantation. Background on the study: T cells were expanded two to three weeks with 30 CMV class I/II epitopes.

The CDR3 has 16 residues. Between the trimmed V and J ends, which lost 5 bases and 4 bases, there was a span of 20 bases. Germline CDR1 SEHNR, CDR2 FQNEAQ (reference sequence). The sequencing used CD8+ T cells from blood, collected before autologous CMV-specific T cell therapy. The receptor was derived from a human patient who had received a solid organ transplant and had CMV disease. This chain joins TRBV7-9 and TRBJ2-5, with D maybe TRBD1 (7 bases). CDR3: CASSGTRDSKGETQYF. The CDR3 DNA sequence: TGTGCCAGCAGCGGGACGCGGGACAGTAAGGGAGAGACCCAGTACTTC.